The 26 T cell receptor beta chains reported below all come from one sample, sequenced in a study of CD8 T cells in ankylosing spondylitis. MiXCR, run by TCRdb on the 5' RACE reads, gives a single entry per CDR3 protein. Here the sample spans 250,000 to 350,000 distinct CDR3 sequences, less than 25% being singletons. The sample comprised blood, either unsorted or a sorted T cell fraction (not recorded which). The receptors shown here come from a female donor with ankylosing spondylitis or in good health (not recorded which).

This clonotype was recorded many times. The chain is built from TRBV10-3 and TRBJ2-2, with D possibly matching TRBD1 (6 bases). V lost 11 bases and J lost 7, with 17 bases in between. Germline CDR1 reads ENHRY; CDR2 reads SYGVKD. CDR3 length: 13 amino acids. DNA for the CDR3: TGTGCCGAACGGGACAATCAAGACGGGGAGCTGTTTTTT. Its translation is CAERDNQDGELFF.

The table lists this clonotype with many counts. This sequence joins TRBV20-1 and TRBJ2-3, with 9 bases fitting TRBD2. J lost 6 bases, V lost 6 bases, and 7 bases had no gene match. Germline assignment: CDR1 DFQATT and CDR2 SNEGSKA (reference sequence). This CDR3 contains 13 residues. CDR3 sequence: CSAPGSGSDTQYF. The CDR3 region has the DNA TGCAGTGCCCCGGGTAGCGGGAGTGATACGCAGTATTTT.

The chain combines TRBV6-6 with TRBJ1-2; D is uncertain. V was shortened by 10 bases and J by 8 bases, with 17 bases between the two germline ends. CDR3 length equals 12 residues. Germline-derived CDR1 and CDR2 are MNHNY and SVGAGI (reference sequence). CDR3 region: CATQRARQGYTF. CDR3 nucleotides: TGTGCCACCCAAAGGGCGCGCCAGGGCTACACCTTC.

This clonotype appeared many times. The chain employs TRBV5-1 and TRBJ2-7, with D uncertain. Germline CDR1 and CDR2: SGHRS and YFSETQ. This CDR3 has 15 residues. V shed 0 bases and J shed 5 bases, with 15 bases lying between them. The CDR3 nucleotides read TGCGCCAGCAGCTTGGCCGTGGGAACTGTTCACGAGCAGTACTTC. Translating gives CASSLAVGTVHEQYF.

The chain uses TRBV14 and TRBJ2-6; D is uncertain. Trimming cost V 3 bases and J 0 bases, with 6 bases left between them. Germline CDR1 is SGHDN and CDR2 is FVKESK. The CDR3 consists of 15 residues. CDR3 protein: CASSHIGSGANVLTF. The CDR3 bases are TGTGCCAGCAGCCACATCGGCTCTGGGGCCAACGTCCTGACTTTC.

This clonotype occurred a few times. This rearrangement joins TRBV6-2 or TRBV6-3 to TRBJ2-3; TRBD1 matches 7 bases. The junction had 12 bases not matched to a gene; V was cut back by 5 bases and J by 4 bases. Germline CDR1 and CDR2: MNHEY and SVGEGT. The CDR3 length is 16 residues. CDR3: CASSPDRAIAADTQYF. In DNA, the CDR3 is TGTGCCAGCAGTCCCGACAGGGCCATAGCTGCAGATACGCAGTATTTT.

This clonotype came up a few times. The chain is built from TRBV3-1 and TRBJ1-2; TRBD1 might be the D (5 bases). The V gene lost 3 bases and the J gene lost 8 bases, with 22 bases spanning the gap. CDR3 length: 16 amino acids. The germline CDR1 and CDR2 sequences are LGHDT and YNNKEL (reference sequence). CDR3 bases: TGTGCCAGCAGCCATCGGGGCGGGAACTCTAAAGGAGGCTACACCTTC. Translated: CASSHRGGNSKGGYTF.

This clonotype was seen a few times. The chain has TRBV20-1 and TRBJ2-7, with 9 bases fitting TRBD2. The trim removed 0 bases at V and 2 bases at J, leaving 5 bases unmatched. Germline V gives CDR1 DFQATT, CDR2 SNEGSKA (reference sequence). This CDR3 region has 15 residues. The CDR3 loop is CSARDPAGGTYEQYF. As DNA, the CDR3 is TGCAGTGCTAGAGATCCCGCGGGAGGGACCTACGAGCAGTACTTC.

The rearrangement joins TRBV27 to TRBJ2-1; 11 nucleotides line up with TRBD2. Germline CDR1 is MNHEY and CDR2 is SMNVEV (reference sequence). CDR3 length: 13 amino acids. The J segment lost 7 bases and the V segment lost 10 bases, leaving 6 bases of the junction unmatched. CDR3 bases: TGTGCCACTAAAACTAGCGGGAGTAATGAGCAGTTCTTC. This gives the protein CATKTSGSNEQFF.

At least ten counts were recorded for this clonotype. V gene TRBV29-1 combines with J gene TRBJ2-1, with 7 bases aligning to TRBD1. The CDR3 extends over 13 amino acids. CDR1 and CDR2 (germline): SQVTM, ANQGSEA. The ends lost 8 bases at V and 7 bases at J; junction bases unmatched: 11. CDR3 sequence reads: CSSSTGVGNEQFF. The CDR3 DNA reads as TGCAGCTCCTCTACAGGGGTTGGAAATGAGCAGTTCTTC.

J is TRBJ2-3 and V is TRBV6-1; D unresolved. Trimming took 6 bases from V and 4 from J, leaving 23 bases between them. The CDR3 length is 17 residues. Germline V lookup: CDR1 MNHNS, CDR2 SASEGT. In nucleotides, the CDR3 is TGTGCCAGCAGCCTGCAAGCCCCTAAGTTGGGTGCAGATACGCAGTATTTT. It is translated as CASSLQAPKLGADTQYF.

This clonotype was detected only a few times. V and J are TRBV5-1 and TRBJ2-1; TRBD2 matches 9 bases. The CDR3 runs 16 residues. V trimming: 2 bases; J trimming: 0 bases; junction bases outside the gene matches: 3. The V gene's germline CDR1 is SGHRS and CDR2 YFSETQ. CDR3 amino acids: CASSFLAGNSYNEQFF. In DNA, the CDR3 is TGCGCCAGCAGCTTCCTAGCGGGGAACTCCTACAATGAGCAGTTCTTC.

This clonotype has just a few counts. This sequence joins TRBV24-1 and TRBJ2-3, with D unclear. V dropped 3 bases and J dropped 4 bases, with 7 bases sitting between them. The CDR3 covers 13 residues. Germline values: CDR1 KGHDR, CDR2 SFDVKD. CDR3 residues: CATSDAVPDTQYF. The CDR3 DNA is TGTGCCACCAGTGATGCAGTCCCAGATACGCAGTATTTT.

The V gene is TRBV28, the J gene TRBJ2-1; D gene uncertain. V was clipped by 6 bases and J by 1 base, with 19 bases between them. Germline assignment: CDR1 MDHEN and CDR2 SYDVKM. CDR3 length: 17 residues. The CDR3 sequence is CASRPPAVLVSYNEQFF. The CDR3 DNA sequence: TGTGCCAGCAGACCTCCAGCCGTTCTAGTTTCCTACAATGAGCAGTTCTTC.

V usage is TRBV7-9 and J usage is TRBJ2-5; the D gene is possibly TRBD1 (5 bases). This CDR3 comprises 14 residues. Germline V gene data show CDR1 as SEHNR and CDR2 as FQNEAQ (reference sequence). The V and J ends lost 4 bases and 5 bases respectively, with 14 bases between them. The CDR3 DNA reads TGTGCCAGCAGCTATATGACTGGGGCGGAGACCCAGTACTTC. Translation gives CASSYMTGAETQYF.

This clonotype occurred once. The gene calls are TRBV30 and TRBJ2-1; no clear D gene. The germline gives CDR1 GTSNPN, CDR2 SVGIG (reference sequence). Between the trimmed V and J ends, which lost 1 base and 6 bases, there was a span of 13 bases. The length of the CDR3 is 14 residues. The CDR3 nucleotides are TGTGCCTGGAGTGGTTTGGACCCCCTCAATGAGCAGTTCTTC. Residues: CAWSGLDPLNEQFF.

In its sample, this clonotype was seen a few times. The chain is built from TRBV7-6 and TRBJ2-7, with D uncertain. In germline, CDR1 is SGHVS, CDR2 FNYEAQ. V was cut by 1 base and J by 0 bases, with 10 bases left in between. The CDR3 sequence is 15 residues long. CDR3 coding DNA: TGTGCCAGCAGCTTAGGTGGTATGGGCTCCTACGAGCAGTACTTC. This encodes CASSLGGMGSYEQYF.

This chain joins TRBV6-2 or TRBV6-3 and TRBJ2-4, with 7 bases that match TRBD2. Trimming at V came to 5 bases and at J to 7 bases, leaving 11 bases not matched to a gene. CDR3 length equals 15 residues. Germline V gene data show CDR1 as MNHEY and CDR2 as SVGEGT. CDR3: CASSRPTSLNNIQYF. The DNA of the CDR3 is TGTGCCAGCAGTCGCCCGACTAGCCTCAACAACATTCAGTACTTC.

There are a few counts of this clonotype. V and J are TRBV5-1 and TRBJ1-4; perhaps TRBD1 as D (5 bases). Trimming left V 0 bases short and J 7 bases short, with 19 bases between. Germline CDR1 is SGHRS and CDR2 is YFSETQ. The CDR3 runs to 17 residues. Here the CDR3 DNA reads TGCGCCAGCAGCTTGGTGCCGCAGGGAACTGCTAGTGAAAAACTGTTTTTT. It encodes CASSLVPQGTASEKLFF.

This clonotype was observed a handful of times. The CDR3 loop reads CASSFRQGYSYEQYF. CDR3 bases: TGTGCCAGCAGTTTCAGACAGGGGTACTCCTACGAGCAGTACTTC. This chain links TRBV27 with TRBJ2-7, with TRBD1 matching over 8 bases. The CDR3 is 15 residues long. Losses at the gene ends were 3 bases for V and 0 bases for J; bases not matched to a gene: 4. Germline V gene lookup returns CDR1 MNHEY and CDR2 SMNVEV (reference sequence).

V is TRBV20-1 and J is TRBJ2-7; 9 bases align to TRBD1. The ends lost 5 bases at V and 1 base at J; junction bases unmatched: 6. Germline V gives CDR1 DFQATT, CDR2 SNEGSKA (reference sequence). The CDR3 sequence is 14 residues long. The DNA of the CDR3 is TGCAGTGCTCAACTACAGGGGGCGTCCTACGAGCAGTACTTC. It translates to CSAQLQGASYEQYF.

The sample holds a few counts of this clonotype. The chain uses TRBV15 and TRBJ1-1; D not certain. The CDR3 extends over 15 amino acids. Looked up from germline, CDR1 is LNHNV and CDR2 is YYDKDF (reference sequence). Trimming removed 0 bases from V and 5 bases from J, with 13 bases in between. CDR3 DNA: TGTGCCACCAGCAGAGATAGAGGGAAGTTGACTGAAGCTTTCTTT. Translated, it gives CATSRDRGKLTEAFF.

The CDR3 DNA follows: TGTGCCAGCAGCTTAACGTTCCTAGCGAATGTAGAGACCCAGTACTTC. It yields the protein CASSLTFLANVETQYF. This chain joins TRBV7-9 and TRBJ2-5; perhaps TRBD2 as D (6 bases). This CDR3 contains 16 residues. CDR1 SEHNR and CDR2 FQNEAQ come from the germline V gene (reference sequence). Trimming removed 2 bases at V and 4 bases at J, with 17 bases between.

In its sample, this clonotype was seen once. The chain employs TRBV6-5 and TRBJ2-7, with TRBD1 matching 8 bases. In germline, CDR1 is MNHEY, CDR2 SVGAGI. The CDR3 length is 15 residues. Germline trimming cut 0 bases from V and 6 bases from J; bases unmatched to any gene: 7. The CDR3, as DNA: TGTGCCAGCAGTTACTCTGGACAGGGCTTCTCCGAGCAGTACTTC. Protein: CASSYSGQGFSEQYF.

The V and J genes are TRBV20-1 and TRBJ2-7, with 7 bases aligning to TRBD1. Germline CDR1 and CDR2: DFQATT and SNEGSKA (reference sequence). The trim removed 3 bases at V and 3 bases at J, leaving 5 bases unmatched. The CDR3 is made up of 13 amino acids. The CDR3 here is CSASGDSLYEQYF. In DNA form, the CDR3 reads TGCAGTGCTAGTGGGGACAGTCTCTACGAGCAGTACTTC.

This clonotype was counted at least ten times. The rearrangement uses TRBV20-1 and TRBJ2-5; 13 bases align to TRBD2. Trimming took 3 bases from V and 11 from J; bases not matched to a gene: 9. The CDR3 loop spans 14 amino acids. The germline V gene encodes CDR1 DFQATT and CDR2 SNEGSKA (reference sequence). The CDR3 DNA is TGCAGTGCTAGTCTCCCCGGGACTAGCGGGAAGCAGTACTTC. Translation gives CSASLPGTSGKQYF.